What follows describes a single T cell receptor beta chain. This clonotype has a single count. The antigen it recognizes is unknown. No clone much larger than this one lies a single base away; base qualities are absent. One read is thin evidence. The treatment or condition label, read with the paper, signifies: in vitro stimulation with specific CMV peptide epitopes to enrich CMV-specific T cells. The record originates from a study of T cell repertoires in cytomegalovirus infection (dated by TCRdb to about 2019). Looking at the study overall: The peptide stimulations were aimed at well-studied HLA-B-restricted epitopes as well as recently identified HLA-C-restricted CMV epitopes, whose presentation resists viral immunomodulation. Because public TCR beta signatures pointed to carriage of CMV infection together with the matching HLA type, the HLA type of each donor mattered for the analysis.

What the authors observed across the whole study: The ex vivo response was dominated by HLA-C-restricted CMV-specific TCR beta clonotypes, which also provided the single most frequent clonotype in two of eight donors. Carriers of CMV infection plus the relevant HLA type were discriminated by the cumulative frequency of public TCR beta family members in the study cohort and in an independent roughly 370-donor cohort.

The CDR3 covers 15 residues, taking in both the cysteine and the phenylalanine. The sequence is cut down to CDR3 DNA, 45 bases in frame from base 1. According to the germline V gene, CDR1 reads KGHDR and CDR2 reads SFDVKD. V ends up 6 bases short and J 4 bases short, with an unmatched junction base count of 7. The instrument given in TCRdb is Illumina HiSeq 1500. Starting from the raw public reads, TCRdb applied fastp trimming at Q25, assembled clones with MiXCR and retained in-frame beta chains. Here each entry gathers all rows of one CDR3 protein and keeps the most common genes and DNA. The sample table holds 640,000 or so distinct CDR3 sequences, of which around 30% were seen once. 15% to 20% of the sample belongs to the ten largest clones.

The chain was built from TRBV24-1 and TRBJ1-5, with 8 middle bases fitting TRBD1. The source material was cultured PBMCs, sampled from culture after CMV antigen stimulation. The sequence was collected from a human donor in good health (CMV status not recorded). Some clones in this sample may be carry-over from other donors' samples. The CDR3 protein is CATSTGQGWNQPQHF. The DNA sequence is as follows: TGTGCCACCAGTACTGGACAGGGTTGGAATCAGCCCCAGCATTTT.